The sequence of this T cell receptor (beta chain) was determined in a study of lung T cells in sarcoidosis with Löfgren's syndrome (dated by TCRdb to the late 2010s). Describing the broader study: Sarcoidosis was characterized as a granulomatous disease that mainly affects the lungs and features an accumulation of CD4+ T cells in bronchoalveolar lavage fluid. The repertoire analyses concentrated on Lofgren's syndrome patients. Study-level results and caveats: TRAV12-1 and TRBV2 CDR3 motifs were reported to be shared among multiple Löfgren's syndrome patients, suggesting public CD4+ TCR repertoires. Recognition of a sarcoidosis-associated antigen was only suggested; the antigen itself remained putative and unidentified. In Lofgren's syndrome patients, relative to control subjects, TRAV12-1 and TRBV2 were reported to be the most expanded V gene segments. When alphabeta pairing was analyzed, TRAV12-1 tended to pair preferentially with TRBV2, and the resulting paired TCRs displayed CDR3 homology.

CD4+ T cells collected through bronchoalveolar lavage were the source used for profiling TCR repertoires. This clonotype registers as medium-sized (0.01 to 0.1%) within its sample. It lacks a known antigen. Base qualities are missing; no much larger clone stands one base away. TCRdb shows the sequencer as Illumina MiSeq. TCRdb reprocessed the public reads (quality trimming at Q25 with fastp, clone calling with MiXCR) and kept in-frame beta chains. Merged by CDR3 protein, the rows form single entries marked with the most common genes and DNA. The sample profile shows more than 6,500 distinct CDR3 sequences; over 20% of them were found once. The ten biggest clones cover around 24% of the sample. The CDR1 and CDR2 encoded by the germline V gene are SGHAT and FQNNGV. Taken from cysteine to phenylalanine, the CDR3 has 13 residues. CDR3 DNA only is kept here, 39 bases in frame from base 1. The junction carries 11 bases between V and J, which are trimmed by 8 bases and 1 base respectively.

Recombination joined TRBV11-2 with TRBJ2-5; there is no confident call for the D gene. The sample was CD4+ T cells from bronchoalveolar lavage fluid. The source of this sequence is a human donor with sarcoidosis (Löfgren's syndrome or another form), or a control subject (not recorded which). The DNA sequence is TGTGCCAGCTGCCTGGGGTTCCAAGAGACCCAGTACTTC. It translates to CASCLGFQETQYF.